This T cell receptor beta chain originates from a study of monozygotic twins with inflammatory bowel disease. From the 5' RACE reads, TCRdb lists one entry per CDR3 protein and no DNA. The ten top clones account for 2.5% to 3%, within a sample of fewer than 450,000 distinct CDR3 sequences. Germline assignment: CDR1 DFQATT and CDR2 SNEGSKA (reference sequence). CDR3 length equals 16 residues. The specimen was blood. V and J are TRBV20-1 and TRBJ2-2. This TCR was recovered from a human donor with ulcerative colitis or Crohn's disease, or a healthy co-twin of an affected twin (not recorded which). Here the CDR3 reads CSAFTRRSSNTGELFF.